This passage covers 21 T cell receptor beta chains from one sample sequenced in a study of PD-L1 blockade in urothelial cancer. Measured with immunoSEQ multiplex PCR; TCRdb has only the in-frame clones, and not every one. The sample carries 46,000 or so clones, about 90% recorded once. The material was PBMCs, obtained around atezolizumab (anti-PD-L1) treatment. The receptors were sampled from a man aged 55 to 69 with urothelial cancer.

The chain couples TRBV7-9 to TRBJ2-7; no firm D call. V was cut by 5 bases and J by 7 bases, with 21 bases left in between. CDR1 is SEHNR, CDR2 FQNEAQ, per germline (reference sequence). This CDR3 has 15 residues. CDR3 nucleotide sequence: TGTGCCAGCAGCCTACTGGGTGGTGTAGCTGAAGAGCAGTACTTC. Translation: CASSLLGGVAEEQYF.

V and J are TRBV11-2 and TRBJ2-5, with TRBD2 matching 11 bases. Germline V gives CDR1 SGHAT, CDR2 FQNNGV. J was trimmed by 8 bases and V by 9 bases; bases with no gene match: 11. CDR3 length: 14 residues. The CDR3, as DNA: TGTGCCAGGAATAGCGGGGGGGCCCTGAGCACCCAGTACTTC. This codes for CARNSGGALSTQYF.

V gene TRBV29-1 combines with J gene TRBJ2-3, with TRBD2 as a possible D gene (6 bases). V was cut by 8 bases and J by 0 bases, with 15 bases left in between. CDR1 is SQVTM, CDR2 ANQGSEA, per germline. The CDR3 length is 14 residues. The CDR3: CSSSGGLSTDTQYF. The DNA for the CDR3 is TGCAGCTCAAGCGGAGGGCTGAGCACAGATACGCAGTATTTT.

The J gene is TRBJ1-5, the V gene TRBV30, with TRBD1 matching 7 bases. The ends lost 1 base at V and 7 bases at J; junction bases unmatched: 4. The CDR3 covers 13 residues. The germline CDR1 and CDR2 sequences are GTSNPN and SVGIG (reference sequence). The CDR3, as DNA: TGTGCCTGGAGTGAACGACAGGGACAGCCCCAGCATTTT. Amino acids: CAWSERQGQPQHF.

The chain joins TRBV7-9 to TRBJ1-1; the D gene is possibly TRBD1 (6 bases). The germline CDR1 and CDR2 sequences are SEHNR and FQNEAQ (reference sequence). V lost 5 bases, J lost 4 bases, and 14 bases lay in between. This CDR3 spans 14 amino acids. CDR3: CASSRGGGGTEAFF. The CDR3 coding sequence is TGTGCCAGCAGCCGAGGGGGTGGGGGCACTGAAGCTTTCTTT.

The chain combines TRBV13 with TRBJ1-6; possible D gene TRBD1, 6 bases. The CDR3 totals 14 residues. CDR1 and CDR2 from the germline V gene are PRHDT and FYEKMQ (reference sequence). Trimming shortened V by 6 bases and J by 5 bases, and 11 bases separated the two germline ends. The CDR3 protein is CASRSRTDNSPLHF. As DNA, the CDR3 is TGTGCCAGCAGGTCTCGGACAGATAATTCACCCCTCCACTTT.

The rearrangement joins TRBV5-4 to TRBJ1-2; 7 bases fit TRBD1. Germline CDR1 SGHNT, CDR2 YYREEE (reference sequence). Trimming at V came to 4 bases and at J to 2 bases, leaving 11 bases not matched to a gene. CDR3 length: 16 amino acids. This CDR3 is CASSPWQTGPNYGYTF. The CDR3 region has the DNA TGTGCCAGCAGCCCATGGCAGACAGGGCCAAACTATGGCTACACCTTC. Looking up the rest from reference TRBV5-4 and TRBJ1-2 gives the full variable domain: ETGVTQSPTHLIKTRGQQVTLRCSSQSGHNTVSWYQQALGQGPQFIFQYYREEENGRGNFPPRFSGLQFPNYSSELNVNALELDDSALYLCASSPWQTGPNYGYTFGSGTRLTVV.

The V and J genes are TRBV18 and TRBJ1-1; unclear D gene. V dropped 6 bases and J dropped 6 bases, with 20 bases sitting between them. The CDR3 has 15 amino acids. CDR1 and CDR2 (germline): KGHSH, LQKENI. The CDR3 nucleotides are TGTGCCAGCTCTGCCACCTCCGGGTACGACGCTGAAGCTTTCTTT. It specifies CASSATSGYDAEAFF. The full variable domain, its missing parts supplied by reference TRBV18 and TRBJ1-1, is NAGVMQNPRHLVRRRGQEARLRCSPMKGHSHVYWYRQLPEEGLKFMVYLQKENIIDESGMPKERFSAEFPKEGPSILRIQQVVRGDSAAYFCASSATSGYDAEAFFGQGTRLTVV.

The rearrangement joins TRBV11-2 to TRBJ2-3, with 9 positions matching TRBD1. Germline loops: CDR1 SGHAT, CDR2 FQNNGV. The V gene end was trimmed by 2 bases and the J gene end by 3 bases; junction bases not matched to a gene: 12. This CDR3 comprises 18 residues. The CDR3 protein is CASSLFPDRDRATDTQYF. The CDR3, as DNA: TGTGCCAGCAGCTTATTTCCCGACCGGGACAGGGCTACAGATACGCAGTATTTT.

This clone was recorded a few times. The J gene is TRBJ1-2, the V gene TRBV7-8, with unresolved D. V was trimmed by 1 base and J by 8 bases, leaving 23 bases between them. The germline gives CDR1 SGHVS, CDR2 FQNEAQ. CDR3 length equals 17 residues. Here the CDR3 reads CASSLEVRGGGVGGYTF. The CDR3 DNA is TGTGCCAGCAGCTTAGAAGTGCGCGGTGGCGGGGTTGGAGGCTACACCTTC.

This clone appeared once. The rearrangement joins TRBV4-3 to TRBJ2-2; 11 positions match TRBD1. CDR1 is LGHNA and CDR2 is YSLEER in the germline V gene. CDR3 size: 16 residues. The J segment lost 2 bases and the V segment lost 4 bases, leaving 3 bases of the junction unmatched. CDR3 loop: CASSRRTGGNTGELFF. The CDR3 DNA is TGCGCCAGCAGCCGTCGGACAGGGGGCAACACCGGGGAGCTGTTTTTT.

The V and J genes are TRBV19 and TRBJ1-1; 8 positions agree with TRBD1. V was clipped by 7 bases and J by 0 bases; unmatched bases: 19. The CDR3 consists of 19 residues. Germline CDR1 is LNHDA and CDR2 is SQIVND (reference sequence). As DNA, the CDR3 is TGTGCCAGTAAGGACAGGGTTTTAAGTAGTCGAGGAATGAACACTGAAGCTTTCTTT. Protein sequence: CASKDRVLSSRGMNTEAFF.

CDR3 residues: CASSVGTPVGTDTQYF. CDR3 DNA: TGTGCCAGCAGCGTTGGGACACCCGTGGGCACAGATACGCAGTATTTT. The chain recombines TRBV9 with TRBJ2-3; possible D gene TRBD1, 6 bases. This CDR3 is built from 16 residues. Trimming removed 2 bases from V and 1 base from J, with 14 bases in between. Germline V CDR1 and CDR2: SGDLS, YYNGEE. The whole variable domain, remainder taken from reference TRBV9 and TRBJ2-3, is DSGVTQTPKHLITATGQRVTLRCSPRSGDLSVYWYQQSLDQGLQFLIQYYNGEERAKGNILERFSAQQFPDLHSELNLSSLELGDSALYFCASSVGTPVGTDTQYFGPGTRLTVL.

This chain uses TRBV28 with TRBJ1-3, with no clear D. Germline CDR1 is MDHEN and CDR2 is SYDVKM. Trimming removed 1 base from V and 4 bases from J, with 5 bases in between. CDR3 length equals 13 residues. DNA for the CDR3: TGTGCCAGCAGTTTATCCAGGGGAAACACCATATATTTT. As protein: CASSLSRGNTIYF.

This clone was counted only a few times. The chain recombines TRBV15 with TRBJ2-3; 13 bases are a match to TRBD2. V shed 1 base and J 0 bases; nucleotides not matched to a gene: 7. In germline, CDR1 is LNHNV, CDR2 YYDKDF (reference sequence). The CDR3 runs 19 residues. In DNA, the CDR3 is TGTGCCACCAGCAGAGCCAGACTAGCGGGGGGAACTAGCACAGATACGCAGTATTTT. It codes for CATSRARLAGGTSTDTQYF.

Note on this clone: The junction departs from the called germline gene at one end, perhaps through a read error. The J gene is TRBJ1-1, the V gene TRBV14; 9 positions match TRBD1. The V gene's germline CDR1 is SGHDN and CDR2 FVKESK. The CDR3 length is 17 residues. CDR3 residues: CASRQGDRGIRDTEAFF. In DNA, the CDR3 is TGTGCCAGCAGGCAAGGCGACAGGGGGATTAGGGACACTGAAGCTTTCTTT. Together with reference TRBV14 and TRBJ1-1, the CDR3 gives the full variable domain: EAGVTQFPSHSVIEKGQTVTLRCDPISGHDNLYWYRRVMGKEIKFLLHFVKESKQDESGMPNNRFLAERTGGTYSTLKVQPAELEDSGVYFCASRQGDRGIRDTEAFFGQGTRLTVV.

V and J are TRBV5-1 and TRBJ2-5; a possible D gene is TRBD1 (5 bases). V was shortened by 1 base and J by 7 bases, with 11 bases between the two germline ends. Germline CDR1 and CDR2: SGHRS and YFSETQ. The CDR3 runs 13 residues. The CDR3 DNA is TGCGCCAGCAGCTTGTCTCAGGGCGGGACCCAGTACTTC. Its protein is CASSLSQGGTQYF. The full variable domain, completed using reference TRBV5-1 and TRBJ2-5, is KAGVTQTPRYLIKTRGQQVTLSCSPISGHRSVSWYQQTPGQGLQFLFEYFSETQRNKGNFPGRFSGRQFSNSRSEMNVSTLELGDSALYLCASSLSQGGTQYFGPGTRLLVL.

The gene calls are TRBV27 and TRBJ2-5; TRBD1 matches at 7 bases. Per the germline V gene, CDR1 is MNHEY and CDR2 is SMNVEV (reference sequence). The CDR3 runs 15 residues. J was trimmed by 6 bases and V by 0 bases; bases with no gene match: 7. The CDR3 DNA reads TGTGCCAGCAGTTTATCCTCGGACAGGTGGAAGACCCAGTACTTC. It is translated as CASSLSSDRWKTQYF.

The rearrangement links TRBV5-6 to TRBJ1-6; no clear D. Germline V gene sequence: CDR1 SGHDT, CDR2 YYEEEE. This CDR3 is built from 13 residues. The germline V and J ends were trimmed by 4 bases and 6 bases, with 8 bases remaining between them. The CDR3 DNA reads TGTGCCAGCAGCGGAGTAGCTAATTCACCCCTCCACTTT. Amino acids: CASSGVANSPLHF.

This clone was seen once. V and J are TRBV7-8 and TRBJ1-6; 8 bases line up with TRBD1. J was trimmed by 8 bases and V by 4 bases; bases with no gene match: 4. The CDR3 consists of 14 residues. Germline V gene sequence: CDR1 SGHVS, CDR2 FQNEAQ. The CDR3 bases are TGTGCCAGCAGCTCGCAGGGGGCTGATTCACCCCTCCACTTT. Translating gives CASSSQGADSPLHF.

This clone has only a few counts. The rearrangement links TRBV5-4 to TRBJ1-3; 8 positions match TRBD1. From germline, CDR1 is SGHNT and CDR2 YYREEE (reference sequence). The V and J ends lost 1 base and 6 bases, in that order; junction bases with no gene match: 6. The CDR3 has 15 residues. The CDR3 nucleotides read TGTGCCAGCAGCTTGATGGACAGGGAGCCAAACACCATATATTTT. Translating gives CASSLMDREPNTIYF.